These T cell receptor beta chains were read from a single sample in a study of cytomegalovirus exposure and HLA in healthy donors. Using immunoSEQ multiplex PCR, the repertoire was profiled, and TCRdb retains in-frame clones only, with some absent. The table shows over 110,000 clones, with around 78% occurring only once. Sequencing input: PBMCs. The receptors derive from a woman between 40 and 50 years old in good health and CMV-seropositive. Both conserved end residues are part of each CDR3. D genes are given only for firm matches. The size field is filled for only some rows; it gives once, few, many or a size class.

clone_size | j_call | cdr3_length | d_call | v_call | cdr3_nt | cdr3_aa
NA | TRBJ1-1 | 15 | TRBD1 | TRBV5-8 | TGTGCCAGCAGCCTGACAGGGGGAGGGGACACTGAAGCTTTCTTT | CASSLTGGGDTEAFF
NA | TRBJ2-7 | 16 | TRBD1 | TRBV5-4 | TGTGCCAGCAGCCTCCAGGGGACAGGGACGGTCTACGAGCAGTACTTC | CASSLQGTGTVYEQYF
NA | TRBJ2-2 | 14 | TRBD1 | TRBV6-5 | TGTGCCAGCACTTGGGACAGGGACACCGGGGAGCTGTTTTTT | CASTWDRDTGELFF
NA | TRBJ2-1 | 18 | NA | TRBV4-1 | TGCGCCAGCAGCCAAGACGTCAGCGCCCGCAGCTCCTACAATGAGCAGTTCTTC | CASSQDVSARSSYNEQFF
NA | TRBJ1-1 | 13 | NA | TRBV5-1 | TGCGCCAGCAGCCCTAGGACAGAAGGTGAAGCTTTCTTT | CASSPRTEGEAFF
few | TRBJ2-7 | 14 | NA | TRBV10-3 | TGTGCCATCAGTGATACAGGATCTACCTACGAGCAGTACTTC | CAISDTGSTYEQYF
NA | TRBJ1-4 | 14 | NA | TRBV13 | TGTGCCAGCAGCCGAAGGCAGGGTGGGGAAAAACTGTTTTTT | CASSRRQGGEKLFF
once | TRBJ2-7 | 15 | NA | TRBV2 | TGTGCCAGCAGTGAAGTTAGCGGCTTCGGATACGAGCAGTACTTC | CASSEVSGFGYEQYF
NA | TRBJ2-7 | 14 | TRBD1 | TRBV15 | TGTGCCACCCAACCGGGGACAGGGCCCTACGAGCAGTACTTC | CATQPGTGPYEQYF
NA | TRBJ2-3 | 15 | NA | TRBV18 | TGTGCCAGCTCACCGCGACAACTCGAGGGAGATACGCAGTATTTT | CASSPRQLEGDTQYF
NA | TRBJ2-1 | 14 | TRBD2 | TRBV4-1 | TGCGCCAGCAGCCAGGGACTAGCCTACAATGAGCAGTTCTTC | CASSQGLAYNEQFF
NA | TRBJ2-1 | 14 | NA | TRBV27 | TGTGCCAGCAGGCGAGCAAGCTCCTCCAATGAGCAGTTCTTC | CASRRASSSNEQFF
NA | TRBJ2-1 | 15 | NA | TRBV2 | TGTGCCAGCATCTCCGACTACAGCTCCTACAATGAGCAGTTCTTC | CASISDYSSYNEQFF
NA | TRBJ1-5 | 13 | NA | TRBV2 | TGTGCCAGCAGTGCGCTCAATGTTAGACCCCAGCATTTT | CASSALNVRPQHF
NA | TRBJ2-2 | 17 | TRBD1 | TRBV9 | TGTGCCAGCTCCAAGGGGAGAACAGGGGGCGACACCGGGGAGCTGTTTTTT | CASSKGRTGGDTGELFF
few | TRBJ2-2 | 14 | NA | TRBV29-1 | TGCAGCGGCGAAGGGAGGAATTACACCGGGGAGCTGTTTTTT | CSGEGRNYTGELFF
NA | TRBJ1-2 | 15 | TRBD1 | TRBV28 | TGTGCCAGCACCAACGCCGGGACAGGCAACTATGGCTACACCTTC | CASTNAGTGNYGYTF
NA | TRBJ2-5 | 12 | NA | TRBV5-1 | TGCGCCAGCAGCTTGGATTTTAGGGAGCAGTACTTC | CASSLDFREQYF
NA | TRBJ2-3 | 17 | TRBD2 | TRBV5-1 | TGCGCCAGCAGCTTCACGACTAGCGGGAGATCGGGGGATACGCAGTATTTT | CASSFTTSGRSGDTQYF
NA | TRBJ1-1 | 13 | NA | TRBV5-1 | TGCGCCAGCAGCTTCCGGGAGAACACTGAAGCTTTCTTT | CASSFRENTEAFF
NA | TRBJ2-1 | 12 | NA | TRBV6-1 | TGTGCCAGCAGTGCGCAGGGCTATGAGCAGTTCTTC | CASSAQGYEQFF
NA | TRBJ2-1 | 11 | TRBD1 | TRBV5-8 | TGTGCCAGCAGCTACCGGGACAGACAGTTCTTC | CASSYRDRQFF
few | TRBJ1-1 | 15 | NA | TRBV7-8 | TGTGCCAGCAGCTCCCTCGGGGGGCTTAGCACTGAAGCTTTCTTT | CASSSLGGLSTEAFF
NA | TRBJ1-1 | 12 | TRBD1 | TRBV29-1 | TGCAGCGTTAGGACAGGGAACACTGAAGCTTTCTTT | CSVRTGNTEAFF
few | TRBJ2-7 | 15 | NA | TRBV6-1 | TGTGCCAGCAGTGAAGCAAATTATGGGCTCCACGAGCAGTACTTC | CASSEANYGLHEQYF
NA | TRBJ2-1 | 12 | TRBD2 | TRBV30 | TGTGCCTGGAGTGAACTAGCGGATGAGCAGTTCTTC | CAWSELADEQFF
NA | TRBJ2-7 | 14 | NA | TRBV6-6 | TGTGCCAGCAGTTACGGGCAGGGAATCGCCGAGCAGTACTTC | CASSYGQGIAEQYF
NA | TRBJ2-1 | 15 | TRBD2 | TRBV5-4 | TGTGCCAGCAGCTTGTCCCTAGCGGGAGCAAATGAGCAGTTCTTC | CASSLSLAGANEQFF
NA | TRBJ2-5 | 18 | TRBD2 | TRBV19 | TGTGCCAGTAGTCCCGAAGACCTCGGACTAGCGGGCTGGGAGACCCAGTACTTC | CASSPEDLGLAGWETQYF
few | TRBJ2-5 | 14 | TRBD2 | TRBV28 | TGTGCCAGCAGTTTTGGTACGGGGGGGGAGACCCAGTACTTC | CASSFGTGGETQYF
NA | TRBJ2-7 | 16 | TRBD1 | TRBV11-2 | TGTGCCAGCAGCTTAGAAACCGGGACAGGCCTACGAAAGCAGTACTTC | CASSLETGTGLRKQYF
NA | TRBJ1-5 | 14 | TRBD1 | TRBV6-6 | TGTGCCAGCAGTTGGGACAGACGCAATCAGCCCCAGCATTTT | CASSWDRRNQPQHF
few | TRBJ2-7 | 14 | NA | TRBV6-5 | TGTGCCAGCAGTTACGCAGAGGGGGCCTACGAGCAGTACTTC | CASSYAEGAYEQYF
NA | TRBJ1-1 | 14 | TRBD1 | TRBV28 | TGTGCCAGCAGTCCCTACAGGGGGCGCAGTGAAGCTTTCTTT | CASSPYRGRSEAFF
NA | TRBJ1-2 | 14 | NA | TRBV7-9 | TGTGCCAGCAGCCAATTTTCAGGGGAGGGTGGCTACACCTTC | CASSQFSGEGGYTF
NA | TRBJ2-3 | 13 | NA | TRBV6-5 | TGTGCCAGCAGTTACTCTGGGAGGGATACGCAGTATTTT | CASSYSGRDTQYF
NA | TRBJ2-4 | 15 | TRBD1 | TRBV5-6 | TGTGCCAGCAGCTTTATAAGGGACAGGGCGAACATTCAGTACTTC | CASSFIRDRANIQYF
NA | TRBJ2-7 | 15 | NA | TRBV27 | TGTGCCAGCAGTTTAAGCGCGGGCATTACCTACGAGCAGTACTTC | CASSLSAGITYEQYF
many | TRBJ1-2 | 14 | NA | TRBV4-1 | TGCGCCAGCAGCCAAGCCGGCCGGGAGGAAGGCTACACCTTC | CASSQAGREEGYTF
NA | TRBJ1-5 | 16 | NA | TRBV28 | TGTGCCAGCAGTTTTTGGGCAGGGCGGTACAATCAGCCCCAGCATTTT | CASSFWAGRYNQPQHF
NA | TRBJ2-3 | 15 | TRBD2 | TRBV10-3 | TGTGCCATCAGTGGGACTAGCGGGACGAGAGATACGCAGTATTTT | CAISGTSGTRDTQYF
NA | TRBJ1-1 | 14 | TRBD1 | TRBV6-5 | TGTGCCAGCAGTGAAAGGACAGGGATTACTGAAGCTTTCTTT | CASSERTGITEAFF
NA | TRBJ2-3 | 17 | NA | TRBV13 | TGTGCCAGCAGCCAATCGCCCTGGGGGGTCACGGCAGATACGCAGTATTTT | CASSQSPWGVTADTQYF
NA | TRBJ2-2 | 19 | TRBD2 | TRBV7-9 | TGTGCCAGCAGCCTCATTCCTGGACTAGCGGGAGTAAAGGCCGGGGAGCTGTTTTTT | CASSLIPGLAGVKAGELFF
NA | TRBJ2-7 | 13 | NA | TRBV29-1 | TGCAGCGTTACAATAGCAAGCTCCTACGAGCAGTACTTC | CSVTIASSYEQYF
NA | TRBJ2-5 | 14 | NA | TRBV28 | TGTGCCAGCAGTATGGGCGGGTACCAAGAGACCCAGTACTTC | CASSMGGYQETQYF
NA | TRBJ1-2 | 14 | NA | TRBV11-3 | TGTGCCAGCAGCCCAGGGGCAGGGGACTATGGCTACACCTTC | CASSPGAGDYGYTF
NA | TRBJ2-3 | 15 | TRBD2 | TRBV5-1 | TGCGCCAGCAGAGGTAGCGGGGCTAGCACAGATACGCAGTATTTT | CASRGSGASTDTQYF
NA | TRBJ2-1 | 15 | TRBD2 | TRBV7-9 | TGTGCCAGCAGCTTTATAGCGGGAGCGGGCAATGAGCAGTTCTTC | CASSFIAGAGNEQFF
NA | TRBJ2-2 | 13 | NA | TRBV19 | TGTGCCAGTAGTATCGGAGGGACCGGGGAGCTGTTTTTT | CASSIGGTGELFF
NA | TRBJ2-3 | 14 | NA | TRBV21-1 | TGTGCCAGCCGTAGCGGGAGGGTAACAGATACGCAGTATTTT | CASRSGRVTDTQYF
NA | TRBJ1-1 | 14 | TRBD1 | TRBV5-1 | TGCGCCAGCAGCCCCGGGACAGAATGGACTGAAGCTTTCTTT | CASSPGTEWTEAFF
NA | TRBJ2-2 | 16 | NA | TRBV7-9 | TGTGCCAGCAGCTTAGAGCAGGGCTCGAACACCGGGGAGCTGTTTTTT | CASSLEQGSNTGELFF
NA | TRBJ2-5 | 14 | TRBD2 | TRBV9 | TGTGCCAGCAGCCCGCTAGCGGGAGAGGAGACCCAGTACTTC | CASSPLAGEETQYF
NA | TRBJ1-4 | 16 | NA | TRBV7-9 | TGTGCCAGCAGCTCCGAAGGGGGTGCAACTAATGAAAAACTGTTTTTT | CASSSEGGATNEKLFF
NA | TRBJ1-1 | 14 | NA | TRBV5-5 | TGTGCCAGCAGCGCCACCCGGAGGAACACTGAAGCTTTCTTT | CASSATRRNTEAFF
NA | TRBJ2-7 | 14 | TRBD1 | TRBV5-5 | TGTGCCAGCAGCTTGCCAGGGGGAAAGAACGAGCAGTACTTC | CASSLPGGKNEQYF